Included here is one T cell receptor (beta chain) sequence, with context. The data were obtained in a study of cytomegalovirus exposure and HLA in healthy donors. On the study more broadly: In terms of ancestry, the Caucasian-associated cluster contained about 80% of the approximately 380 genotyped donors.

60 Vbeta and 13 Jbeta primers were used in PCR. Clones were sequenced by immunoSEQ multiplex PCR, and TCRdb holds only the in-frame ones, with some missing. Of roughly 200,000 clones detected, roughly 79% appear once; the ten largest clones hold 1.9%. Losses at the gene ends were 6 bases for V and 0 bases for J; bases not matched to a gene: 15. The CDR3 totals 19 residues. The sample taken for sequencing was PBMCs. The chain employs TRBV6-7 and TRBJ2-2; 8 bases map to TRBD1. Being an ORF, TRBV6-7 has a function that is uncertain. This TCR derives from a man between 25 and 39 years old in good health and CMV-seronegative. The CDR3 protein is CASRYERDRTLSNTGELFF. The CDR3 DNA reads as TGTGCCAGCAGATACGAAAGGGACAGGACACTATCGAACACCGGGGAGCTGTTTTTT.